This T cell receptor (beta chain) was captured in a study of immune evolution from preneoplasia to lung adenocarcinoma. Broader study findings: Later-stage lesions appeared to have more T cells, more diversity, less clonality. Normal lung had the highest top T cell clone frequencies.

In the case of this clone: Its target is not known.

Between the mid-2010s and the late 2010s, patients underwent resection in Japan or China. Sequenced by immunoSEQ multiplex PCR; TCRdb stores in-frame clones only, minus some. The sample lists approximately 6,100 clones, around three quarters occurring once. Specimen: FFPE lung adenocarcinoma in situ tissue. The receptor was isolated from a person aged 60-79 years with lung adenocarcinoma.

The CDR3 sequence is CASSGRVNGYTF. In DNA, the CDR3 is TGTGCCAGCAGCGGGAGGGTTAACGGCTACACCTTC. The chain is built from TRBV5-4 and TRBJ1-2, with no clear D. This CDR3 has 12 residues. Trimming removed 4 bases at V and 8 bases at J, with 12 bases between. Looked up from germline, CDR1 is SGHNT and CDR2 is YYREEE (reference sequence).